This is a list of T cell receptor beta chains from one sample in a study of cytomegalovirus exposure and HLA in healthy donors. Method: immunoSEQ multiplex PCR; TCRdb's copy keeps in-frame clones and lacks some. The repertoire consists of 190,000 or so clones, with about 80% occurring once and the leading ten covering under 0.85%. Sequenced material: PBMCs. The receptors derive from a boy under 18 in good health and CMV-seronegative. Both conserved end residues are part of each CDR3. The D gene is left open where the match is weak. A row's size may be missing; if present it is once, few, many or a size class.

D gene	V gene	J gene	clone size	CDR3 DNA	CDR3 protein
TRBD1	TRBV6-1	TRBJ1-1	once	TGTGCCAGCAGTGAAGTACAGGGGGCGTCTGGCGAGGCTTTCTTT	CASSEVQGASGEAFF
TRBD1	TRBV30	TRBJ2-4	.	TGTGCCTGGGGACAGGGACGAGGAGCCAAAAACATTCAGTACTTC	CAWGQGRGAKNIQYF
TRBD1	TRBV5-1	TRBJ1-2	.	TGCGCCAGCAGCTGGATGGACAGGACTGATGGCTACACCTTC	CASSWMDRTDGYTF
TRBD1	TRBV7-9	TRBJ1-1	.	TGTTCCAGCAGCTTACCGGACAGGGGGCTTCACACTGAAGCTTTCTTT	CSSSLPDRGLHTEAFF
.	TRBV7-8	TRBJ2-7	.	TGTGCCAGCAGCTTAATCGGGGGTATGTACGAGCAGTACTTC	CASSLIGGMYEQYF
.	TRBV2	TRBJ1-1	.	TGTGCCAGCAGCGAAGGGGTCGGGGGAATCTATGCTGAAGCTTTCTTT	CASSEGVGGIYAEAFF
.	TRBV9	TRBJ1-5	.	TGTGCCAGCAGCGTAGAGGGGGGGAATCAGCCCCAGCATTTT	CASSVEGGNQPQHF
.	TRBV6-6	TRBJ1-3	.	TGTGCCAGCATCTGGCGGGGGGCCGGAAACACCATATATTTT	CASIWRGAGNTIYF
TRBD2	TRBV5-4	TRBJ2-1	few	TGTGCCAGCAGGGCCGGACTAGCGGGAGGAAATGAGCAGTTCTTC	CASRAGLAGGNEQFF
.	TRBV7-6	TRBJ1-1	.	TGTGCCAGCAGCTCGCCACAGGGAACCAACACTGAAGCTTTCTTT	CASSSPQGTNTEAFF
TRBD1	TRBV19	TRBJ1-4	.	TGTGCCAGTTCAAGAAACCTCCAGGGGGCGGAAAAACTGTTTTTT	CASSRNLQGAEKLFF
TRBD1	TRBV7-2	TRBJ1-1	.	TGTGCCAGCAGCTTAAGGGACAGGGCTAAGAACACTGAAGCTTTCTTT	CASSLRDRAKNTEAFF
.	TRBV12-5	TRBJ1-1	.	TGTGCTAGTGGTCCCCAGGACAGATACACTGAAGCTTTCTTT	CASGPQDRYTEAFF
TRBD1	TRBV18	TRBJ2-2	.	TGTGCCAGCTCACCACGGCAGGGGGACGCCGGGGAGCTGTTTTTT	CASSPRQGDAGELFF
TRBD1	TRBV7-2	TRBJ2-1	.	TGTGCCAGCAGGCGACGGACAGGGTCCCATGAGCAGTTCTTC	CASRRRTGSHEQFF
TRBD2	TRBV5-1	TRBJ2-1	.	TGCGCCAGCAGCTTGGCGGATAGCGGGAGCTCCTACAATGAGCAGTTCTTC	CASSLADSGSSYNEQFF
TRBD1	TRBV2	TRBJ1-2	.	TGTGCCAGCAGCACCCTTACAGGGGGCTATGGCTACACCTTC	CASSTLTGGYGYTF
.	TRBV11-2	TRBJ2-2	.	TGTGCCAGCAGCTTAGAGGTTGCAGGGTACACCGGGGAGCTGTTTTTT	CASSLEVAGYTGELFF
TRBD1	TRBV2	TRBJ2-7	.	TGTGCCAGCAGTGACGGGACAGGGGGTAGCCACGAGCAGTACTTC	CASSDGTGGSHEQYF
.	TRBV6-1	TRBJ1-5	.	TGTGCCAGCAGTGTACAAAGACAGCCCCAGCATTTT	CASSVQRQPQHF
.	TRBV7-9	TRBJ2-5	.	TGTGCCAGCAGCTTAGTCCCTAGCGCCCAAGAGACCCAGTACTTC	CASSLVPSAQETQYF